The clone carrying this T cell receptor (beta chain) appeared once. The sample originates from a study of control samples from healthy donors and cancer patients. TCRdb's table, derived via immunoSEQ multiplex PCR, lists solely in-frame clones and lacks some. Of 400,000 to 500,000 clones listed, about 93% are singletons. The CDR3 sequence is 18 residues long. Trimming took 1 base from V and 1 from J, leaving 19 bases between them. The J gene is TRBJ2-5, the V gene TRBV23-1, with D unclear. TRBV23-1 is designated an ORF whose function remains uncertain. The origin of this receptor is a man aged 40-55 years with head and neck cancer. Sequencing was done on a sample of PBMCs. The CDR3 is CASSQWHPILSSQETQYF. In DNA form, the CDR3 reads TGCGCCAGCAGTCAATGGCATCCCATATTGTCGAGCCAAGAGACCCAGTACTTC.